The 21 T cell receptor beta chains below come from one sample, sequenced in a study of blood T cells in healthy people across ages. The authors ran a second PCR of roughly 7 to 11 cycles using a sample-barcoded 5' primer and a J-beta primer mix. From the 5' RACE reads, TCRdb called clonotypes with MiXCR, one entry per CDR3 protein. The repertoire holds 700,000 to 950,000 distinct CDR3 sequences, with roughly 64% as singletons. The source material was blood. These receptors all stem from a man aged 30-40 years in good health.

The chain is built from TRBV3-1 and TRBJ2-7; weak D call: TRBD1 (5 bases). V was clipped by 3 bases and J by 0 bases, with 12 bases between them. The germline V gene encodes CDR1 LGHDT and CDR2 YNNKEL (reference sequence). The CDR3 sequence is 15 residues long. Here the CDR3 DNA reads TGTGCCAGCAGCCACCAAGACAGAAGCTCCTACGAGCAGTACTTC. Its translation is CASSHQDRSSYEQYF.

The chain carries TRBV5-1 and TRBJ1-5; D perhaps matches TRBD1 (5 bases). V shed 2 bases and J shed 8 bases, with 11 bases lying between them. CDR3 size: 13 residues. Germline values: CDR1 SGHRS, CDR2 YFSETQ. The chain's CDR3 is CASSFSPTEPQHF. Written as DNA, the CDR3 is TGCGCCAGCAGCTTTAGTCCGACAGAGCCCCAGCATTTT.

The rearrangement joins TRBV19 to TRBJ2-1, with D perhaps matching TRBD2 (6 bases). The CDR3 loop spans 13 amino acids. V gave up 1 base and J gave up 9 bases, with 10 bases separating them. Germline V gene data show CDR1 as LNHDA and CDR2 as SQIVND (reference sequence). The CDR3 loop is CASSIGGGTEQFF. The CDR3 nucleotides read TGTGCCAGTAGTATAGGGGGAGGTACTGAGCAGTTCTTC.

This clonotype was counted once. The CDR3 is CASTSGQPRRPQYF. CDR3 in DNA: TGTGCCAGCACATCTGGACAGCCACGGAGGCCGCAGTACTTC. This chain links TRBV10-3 with TRBJ2-4; tentatively, D is TRBD1 (6 bases). CDR1 is ENHRY, CDR2 SYGVKD, per germline. The CDR3 is made up of 14 amino acids. Trimming left V 10 bases short and J 13 bases short, with 26 bases between.

In this sample, this clonotype turned up a few times. The chain links TRBV28 to TRBJ1-1, with a weak D call TRBD1 (6 bases). The CDR3 is made up of 14 amino acids. Germline V gives CDR1 MDHEN, CDR2 SYDVKM. V lost 8 bases, J lost 0 bases, and 13 bases lay in between. In DNA, the CDR3 is TGTGCCAGCCGGCTTGGACAGATGAACACTGAAGCTTTCTTT. Translating it yields CASRLGQMNTEAFF.

This clonotype turned up a few times. The V and J genes are TRBV7-3 and TRBJ2-1; possible D gene TRBD2, 6 bases. CDR1 is SGHTA and CDR2 is FQGTGA in the germline V gene. Between the trimmed V and J ends, which lost 8 bases and 1 base, there was a span of 12 bases. CDR3 length: 14 residues. The CDR3 region has the DNA TGTGCCAGCCCCATGGGGGGATCCTACAATGAGCAGTTCTTC. Translating gives CASPMGGSYNEQFF.

This clonotype was seen once. The V and J genes are TRBV4-3 and TRBJ2-1, with D maybe TRBD2 (5 bases). This CDR3 region has 15 residues. The V gene's germline CDR1 is LGHNA and CDR2 YSLEER. Trimming shortened V by 0 bases and J by 7 bases, and 13 bases separated the two germline ends. The CDR3 region has the DNA TGCGCCAGCAGCCAAGACCCGCGGGCGGCGAATGAGCAGTTCTTC. It translates to CASSQDPRAANEQFF.

The gene calls are TRBV25-1 and TRBJ1-2; 7 bases are shared with TRBD1. J gave up 6 bases and V 6 bases, and 7 bases lay outside the gene matches. Germline V gene data show CDR1 as MGHDK and CDR2 as SYGVNS. The CDR3 length is 13 residues. The CDR3 loop is CASRSRGFDGYTF. CDR3 nucleotide sequence: TGTGCCAGCAGATCCAGGGGGTTCGATGGCTACACCTTC.

This clonotype was seen more than once but under ten times. The chain employs TRBV5-1 and TRBJ2-1, with D tentatively TRBD1 (6 bases). This CDR3 region has 13 residues. Germline CDR1 is SGHRS and CDR2 is YFSETQ. Trimming removed 5 bases at V and 5 bases at J, with 11 bases between. CDR3 protein: CASSLQGNNEQFF. CDR3 nucleotides: TGCGCCAGCAGTTTACAGGGAAACAATGAGCAGTTCTTC.

The V and J genes are TRBV5-6 and TRBJ2-5; no clear D gene. This CDR3 is 12 amino acids long. Trimming took 2 bases from V and 8 from J, leaving 10 bases between them. Looked up from germline, CDR1 is SGHDT and CDR2 is YYEEEE. As DNA, the CDR3 is TGTGCCAGCAGCTTTCTCGGTCGTACCCAGTACTTC. It is translated as CASSFLGRTQYF.

V usage is TRBV7-2 and J usage is TRBJ2-3; D might be TRBD2 (6 bases). Germline V lookup: CDR1 SGHTA, CDR2 FQGNSA. Trimming shortened V by 4 bases and J by 5 bases, and 19 bases separated the two germline ends. The CDR3 has 16 amino acids. The CDR3 sequence is CASSYGAPGAVDTQYF. The CDR3 nucleotides read TGTGCCAGCAGCTATGGAGCTCCGGGAGCTGTAGATACGCAGTATTTT.

The V call is TRBV20-1, the J call TRBJ1-1; D remains unclear. The germline V gene encodes CDR1 DFQATT and CDR2 SNEGSKA (reference sequence). The CDR3 extends over 12 amino acids. The V end was cut by 0 bases, the J end by 5 bases, with 7 bases between. In DNA, the CDR3 is TGCAGTGCTAGAGATGGTGGGACTGAAGCTTTCTTT. Translating gives CSARDGGTEAFF.

The DNA of the CDR3 is TGTGCCAGCAGCGTAGAATCCCGGGTCAATGAGCAGTACTTC. Protein product: CASSVESRVNEQYF. This sequence joins TRBV9 and TRBJ2-7; no clear D gene. V lost 0 bases and J lost 7, with 14 bases in between. From germline, CDR1 is SGDLS and CDR2 YYNGEE. This CDR3 has 14 residues.

This chain connects TRBV6-5 to TRBJ2-7; 8 positions match TRBD2. The germline CDR1 and CDR2 sequences are MNHEY and SVGAGI. This CDR3 is built from 14 residues. The V segment lost 5 bases and the J segment 3 bases; nucleotides outside the gene matches: 6. The CDR3, as DNA: TGTGCCAGCAGTACCGCGCGGGGGGACTACGAGCAGTACTTC. Residues: CASSTARGDYEQYF.

This chain's CDR3 is CSARAKGDLSYEQYF. The DNA for the CDR3 is TGCAGTGCTAGAGCCAAAGGGGATCTTTCCTACGAGCAGTACTTC. J is TRBJ2-7 and V is TRBV20-1; a weak D match, TRBD1 (5 bases). The CDR3 runs 15 residues. CDR1 is DFQATT and CDR2 is SNEGSKA in the germline V gene (reference sequence). Trimming removed 1 base at V and 1 base at J, with 14 bases between.

This clonotype was counted only a few times. V gene TRBV20-1 combines with J gene TRBJ2-3; 8 positions match TRBD2. This CDR3 has 14 residues. Trimming took 6 bases from V and 4 from J; bases not matched to a gene: 9. The V gene's germline CDR1 is DFQATT and CDR2 SNEGSKA (reference sequence). The CDR3 coding sequence is TGCAGTGCGCCGCCCGGGAGGGTTGCAGATACGCAGTATTTT. Translation: CSAPPGRVADTQYF.

The chain employs TRBV7-2 and TRBJ2-2, with TRBD2 as a possible D gene (5 bases). This CDR3 comprises 15 residues. CDR1 SGHTA and CDR2 FQGNSA come from the germline V gene. The germline V and J ends were trimmed by 1 base and 4 bases, with 10 bases remaining between them. CDR3: CASSLVTGSTGELFF. The CDR3 nucleotides are TGTGCCAGCAGCTTAGTCACGGGGTCCACCGGGGAGCTGTTTTTT.

CDR3 residues: CASSSSPTLTDTQYF. The CDR3 nucleotides read TGTGCCAGCAGCTCTAGCCCAACCCTCACAGATACGCAGTATTTT. The V call is TRBV9, the J call TRBJ2-3; D might be TRBD2 (5 bases). V was cut by 4 bases and J by 2 bases, with 14 bases left in between. The CDR3 loop spans 15 amino acids. The germline V gene encodes CDR1 SGDLS and CDR2 YYNGEE.

The CDR3 here is CASTDEATGEAFF. As DNA, the CDR3 is TGTGCCAGCACCGATGAGGCGACTGGGGAAGCTTTCTTT. The chain links TRBV27 to TRBJ1-1; D is uncertain. This CDR3 is built from 13 residues. The germline gives CDR1 MNHEY, CDR2 SMNVEV (reference sequence). V was pared by 7 bases and J by 8 bases, with 17 bases between.

V usage is TRBV20-1 and J usage is TRBJ1-5; the D is unclear. Deletions cut 5 bases from V and 7 bases from J, with 15 bases between. CDR1 and CDR2 (germline): DFQATT, SNEGSKA (reference sequence). The CDR3 is 13 residues long. CDR3 in DNA: TGCAGTGCTCCCGGTAGGGCATGGCAGCCCCAGCATTTT. Encoded protein: CSAPGRAWQPQHF.

The rearrangement links TRBV6-1 to TRBJ2-7; D is perhaps TRBD1 (6 bases). The length of the CDR3 is 15 residues. V lost 3 bases, J lost 5 bases, and 17 bases lay in between. Per germline, CDR1 MNHNS and CDR2 SASEGT. The CDR3 loop reads CASSDSTGLTHEQYF. In nucleotides, the CDR3 is TGTGCCAGCAGTGATTCGACAGGCCTTACCCACGAGCAGTACTTC.